These T cell receptor beta chains were read from a single sample in a study of blood T cell repertoires in COVID-19. Some clones are missing from TCRdb's copy, which holds only in-frame ones; the method was immunoSEQ multiplex PCR. Altogether roughly 70,000 clones are present, 80% to 90% being singletons, with the ten largest covering roughly 6.8%. Material for sequencing was peripheral blood. The origin of the receptors is a woman aged 80 or over with active COVID-19. CDR3s include the opening cysteine and the closing phenylalanine or tryptophan. A D gene is named only where the DNA matches it firmly.

CASSLGLTRTTDTQYF,TRBJ2-3,NA,TRBV5-1
CASSRTHNTQYF,TRBJ2-3,NA,TRBV5-4
CASSRQGYEQYF,TRBJ2-7,TRBD1,TRBV6-5
CASRTREGTDTQYF,TRBJ2-3,TRBD2,TRBV7-8
CSVSLVDTQYF,TRBJ2-3,NA,TRBV29-1
CASSSSQGPIQETQYF,TRBJ2-5,TRBD1,TRBV7-2
CASSAQWNTEAFF,TRBJ1-1,NA,TRBV7-8
CASSQATTRGSTNF,TRBJ2-7,TRBD1,TRBV3-1/TRBV3-2
CASSWGRSGDEQFF,TRBJ2-1,NA,TRBV11-2
CASSKRGSNEQFF,TRBJ2-1,TRBD2,TRBV7-3
CAISARQGGNTGELFF,TRBJ2-2,TRBD1,TRBV10-3
CATSSGRAGANVLTF,TRBJ2-6,TRBD2,TRBV6-5
CASSLGIGGVGYTF,TRBJ1-2,NA,TRBV11-2
CATSEGGSETQYF,TRBJ2-5,NA,TRBV24-1
CASSQGSWSTEAFF,TRBJ1-1,NA,TRBV4-3
CASSQDMTSGRAKDTQYF,TRBJ2-3,TRBD2,TRBV4-2
CASTRGTLSHEQYF,TRBJ2-7,NA,TRBV5-1
CASSQVGGLIDEQYF,TRBJ2-7,NA,TRBV4-1
CASRQGVNSPLHF,TRBJ1-6,TRBD1,TRBV6-4
CASSYFDQVRNTEAFF,TRBJ1-1,NA,TRBV6-2/TRBV6-3
CASSVAGGGYNEQFF,TRBJ2-1,NA,TRBV9
CASSLTTSGRIHEQFF,TRBJ2-1,TRBD2,TRBV7-9
CAISESGGVGQETQYF,TRBJ2-5,NA,TRBV10-3
CASSGGGWNTEAFF,TRBJ1-1,NA,TRBV27
CATSRDSDETYEQYF,TRBJ2-7,NA,TRBV15
CASSEAVRSQPQHF,TRBJ1-5,NA,TRBV2
CASSLSGGRGNTIYF,TRBJ1-3,TRBD1,TRBV28